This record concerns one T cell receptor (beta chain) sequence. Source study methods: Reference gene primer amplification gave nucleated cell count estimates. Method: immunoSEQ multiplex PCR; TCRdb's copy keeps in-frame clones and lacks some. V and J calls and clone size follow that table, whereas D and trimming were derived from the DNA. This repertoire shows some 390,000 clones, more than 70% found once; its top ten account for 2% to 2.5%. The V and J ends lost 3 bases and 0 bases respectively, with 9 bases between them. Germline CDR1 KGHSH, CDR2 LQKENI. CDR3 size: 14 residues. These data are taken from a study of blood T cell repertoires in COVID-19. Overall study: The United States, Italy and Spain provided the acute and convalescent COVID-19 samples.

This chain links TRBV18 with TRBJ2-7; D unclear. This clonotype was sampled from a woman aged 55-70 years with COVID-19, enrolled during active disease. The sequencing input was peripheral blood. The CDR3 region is CASSPLPSSYEQYF. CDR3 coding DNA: TGTGCCAGCTCACCCCTCCCTAGCTCCTACGAGCAGTACTTC.